This T cell receptor beta chain stems from a study of blood T cell repertoires in COVID-19. As for the study in general: Material from acute and convalescent COVID-19 was sourced from the United States, Italy and Spain. T cells, B-cell-depleted T cells, or PBMCs supplied cDNA or gDNA.

The table came from immunoSEQ multiplex PCR; TCRdb's copy has only in-frame clones and leaves some out. The sample comprises some 200,000 clones, roughly 90% of which are singletons, and about 8.1% rests with the top ten. Allocation to cohorts depended on clinical history reported by the participants. Germline V gene data show CDR1 as SGHRS and CDR2 as YFSETQ. V gave up 4 bases and J gave up 0 bases; unmatched junction bases: 3. The CDR3 sequence is 14 residues long. This chain connects TRBV5-1 to TRBJ2-7, with 8 bases that match TRBD1. This receptor was taken from a woman in her late teens or twenties who had recovered from COVID-19. The sample was PBMCs or T cells enriched from blood (not recorded which). This CDR3 reads CASSTGTGSYEQYF. The CDR3 bases are TGCGCCAGCAGCACTGGGACAGGCTCCTACGAGCAGTACTTC.